A selection of T cell receptor beta chains follows, all from one sample in a study of beta chain features in type 1 diabetes. Measured with immunoSEQ multiplex PCR; TCRdb has only the in-frame clones, and not every one. The data show about 340,000 clones, about a tenth seen once. Specimen: central memory CD4+ T cells from blood. These receptors all come from a man aged 30-40 years with type 1 diabetes. CDR3s include the opening cysteine and the closing phenylalanine or tryptophan. A D gene is named only where the DNA matches it firmly. Clone size is given for some rows only: seen once, a few or many times, or a class if the clone is expanded.

>TRBJ2-7|TRBD1|-|TRBV19
CASANRGYDEQYF
TGTGCCAGTGCGAACAGGGGGTACGACGAGCAGTACTTC
>TRBJ2-7|-|-|TRBV9
CASSTPGDNEQYF
TGTGCCAGCAGCACACCCGGGGACAACGAGCAGTACTTC
>TRBJ1-3|-|few|TRBV6-1
CASTELEGNAIYF
TGTGCCAGCACCGAACTTGAAGGAAACGCCATATATTTT
>TRBJ2-7|-|-|TRBV21-1
CASSSPALGPERAAYEQYF
TGTGCCAGCAGCTCACCGGCCCTCGGACCGGAAAGAGCTGCCTACGAGCAGTACTTC
>TRBJ1-1|-|few|TRBV27
CASSALDRYPGTEAFF
TGTGCCAGCAGTGCCCTGGACAGATATCCCGGCACTGAAGCTTTCTTT
>TRBJ1-5|TRBD1|few|TRBV6-1
CASSDGQGHNQPQHF
TGTGCCAGCAGTGATGGACAGGGGCACAATCAGCCCCAGCATTTT
>TRBJ2-7|-|-|TRBV28
CASRSPSESGYEQYF
TGTGCCAGCAGGAGCCCATCCGAGTCAGGGTACGAGCAGTACTTC
>TRBJ2-1|TRBD2|-|TRBV29-1
CSVGEWASGGAREQFF
TGCAGCGTTGGGGAGTGGGCTAGCGGGGGGGCACGGGAGCAGTTCTTC
>TRBJ1-5|TRBD1|few|TRBV7-2
CASSSDGQGRQPQHF
TGTGCCAGCAGCAGTGATGGACAGGGGAGGCAGCCCCAGCATTTT
>TRBJ2-4|-|few|TRBV19
CASSVRGAKNIQYF
TGTGCCAGTAGTGTGAGAGGGGCCAAAAACATTCAGTACTTC
>TRBJ2-1|-|few|TRBV7-9
CASSPPRQAPHHNEQFF
TGTGCCAGCAGCCCGCCCCGCCAGGCTCCCCACCATAATGAGCAGTTCTTC
>TRBJ1-1|-|few|TRBV20-1
CSARENTEAFF
TGCAGTGCTAGAGAAAACACTGAAGCTTTCTTT
>TRBJ1-5|-|few|TRBV6-5
CASTPTGLQNQPQHF
TGTGCCAGCACCCCCACCGGGCTTCAGAATCAGCCCCAGCATTTT
>TRBJ1-4|TRBD1|many|TRBV29-1
CSVHDRAANEKLFF
TGCAGCGTTCATGACAGGGCTGCTAATGAAAAACTGTTTTTT
>TRBJ1-2|-|-|TRBV19
CASSTDPTDPLGYTF
TGTGCCAGTAGTACTGACCCGACAGACCCCTTGGGCTACACCTTC
>TRBJ1-1|-|few|TRBV21-1
CASSLLDRGNSTEAFF
TGTGCCAGCAGCCTCCTGGACAGGGGGAATTCCACTGAAGCTTTCTTT
>TRBJ1-5|-|-|TRBV4-1
CASSPDGGNQPQHF
TGCGCCAGCAGCCCCGACGGAGGCAATCAGCCCCAGCATTTT
>TRBJ1-2|TRBD1|few|TRBV19
CASSIPGQGAGYTF
TGTGCCAGTAGTATCCCGGGACAGGGGGCCGGCTACACCTTC
>TRBJ1-1|-|-|TRBV6-5
CASSYSAWRPGEAFF
TGTGCCAGCAGTTACTCAGCCTGGCGCCCCGGTGAAGCTTTCTTT